Listed below are T cell receptor beta chains from one sample, sequenced in a study of T cell repertoires in cytomegalovirus infection. Using its own MiXCR run on the reads, TCRdb lists one record per CDR3 protein. The sample lists approximately 300,000 distinct CDR3 sequences, about 25% occurring once. These TCRs are of unknown antigen specificity. Source: cultured PBMCs, taken from culture after CMV antigen stimulation. Receptors were obtained from a human donor in good health (CMV status not recorded). Some clones in this sample may be carry-over from other donors' samples. Each CDR3 is given with its conserved first and last residue. D genes are given only for firm matches. Clone size is not always given. Where it is, it says once, few, many or a class for expanded clones.

J gene: TRBJ2-2
clone size: NA
CDR3 length: 14
D gene: TRBD1
V gene: TRBV6-2/TRBV6-3
CDR3 DNA: TGTGCCAGCAGTCCAGGGGGCTATACCGGGGAGCTGTTTTTT
CDR3 protein: CASSPGGYTGELFF

J gene: TRBJ2-3
clone size: NA
CDR3 length: 15
D gene: TRBD1
V gene: TRBV5-1
CDR3 DNA: TGCGCCAGCAGCTTCGACAGGGACCGCACAGATACGCAGTATTTT
CDR3 protein: CASSFDRDRTDTQYF

J gene: TRBJ1-2
clone size: NA
CDR3 length: 18
D gene: TRBD1
V gene: TRBV12-5
CDR3 DNA: TGTGCTAGTGGTTGGGACCTCGACGACAGGGAACTTAACTATGGCTACACCTTC
CDR3 protein: CASGWDLDDRELNYGYTF

J gene: TRBJ1-6
clone size: few
CDR3 length: 14
D gene: NA
V gene: TRBV4-1
CDR3 DNA: TGCGCCAGCAGCCAAGCAGGCAGGAATTCACCCCTCCACTTT
CDR3 protein: CASSQAGRNSPLHF

J gene: TRBJ2-7
clone size: NA
CDR3 length: 15
D gene: NA
V gene: TRBV7-3
CDR3 DNA: TGTGCCAGCAGCTTGGGACGGGGGCCCTCCTACGAGCAGTACTTC
CDR3 protein: CASSLGRGPSYEQYF

J gene: TRBJ2-1
clone size: NA
CDR3 length: 16
D gene: TRBD2
V gene: TRBV5-4
CDR3 DNA: TGTGCCAGCAGCTTAGCACTTAGCGGGAGGAACAATGAGCAGTTCTTC
CDR3 protein: CASSLALSGRNNEQFF

J gene: TRBJ2-3
clone size: NA
CDR3 length: 16
D gene: NA
V gene: TRBV4-1
CDR3 DNA: TGCGCCAGCAGCCAAGAGGCGGGACCTAGCACAGATACGCAGTATTTT
CDR3 protein: CASSQEAGPSTDTQYF

J gene: TRBJ2-4
clone size: many
CDR3 length: 17
D gene: NA
V gene: TRBV10-3
CDR3 DNA: TGTGCCATCAGTGAGACTAACAGAGCCTCAGCCAAAAACATTCAGTACTTC
CDR3 protein: CAISETNRASAKNIQYF

J gene: TRBJ1-3
clone size: many
CDR3 length: 15
D gene: NA
V gene: TRBV12-3/TRBV12-4
CDR3 DNA: TGTGCCAGCAAGGCTGCCCCAATCCGAGGAAACACCATATATTTT
CDR3 protein: CASKAAPIRGNTIYF

J gene: TRBJ2-1
clone size: few
CDR3 length: 14
D gene: TRBD2
V gene: TRBV6-2/TRBV6-3
CDR3 DNA: TGTGCCAGCAGGAAACTTGCGGGAGGGGATGAGCAGTTCTTC
CDR3 protein: CASRKLAGGDEQFF

J gene: TRBJ1-2
clone size: NA
CDR3 length: 14
D gene: NA
V gene: TRBV7-9
CDR3 DNA: TGTGCCAGCAGCTTTTTCGGTGGGGACTATGGCTACACCTTC
CDR3 protein: CASSFFGGDYGYTF

J gene: TRBJ1-5
clone size: few
CDR3 length: 13
D gene: NA
V gene: TRBV20-1
CDR3 DNA: TGCAGTGCTAGAGATAGTATCGGTCAGCCCCAGCATTTT
CDR3 protein: CSARDSIGQPQHF

J gene: TRBJ2-3
clone size: NA
CDR3 length: 14
D gene: NA
V gene: TRBV6-5
CDR3 DNA: TGTGCCAGCTGGTCCTACCAAAGCACAGATACGCAGTATTTT
CDR3 protein: CASWSYQSTDTQYF

J gene: TRBJ1-1
clone size: NA
CDR3 length: 16
D gene: TRBD1
V gene: TRBV18
CDR3 DNA: TGTGCCAGCTCACCCTGGACAGGGCCCAGAGGGACTGAAGCTTTCTTT
CDR3 protein: CASSPWTGPRGTEAFF

J gene: TRBJ2-1
clone size: few
CDR3 length: 16
D gene: TRBD2
V gene: TRBV12-3/TRBV12-4
CDR3 DNA: TGTGCCAGCAGTCTCTATTCTAGCGGGAGGGCGGATGAGCAGTTCTTC
CDR3 protein: CASSLYSSGRADEQFF

J gene: TRBJ1-5
clone size: NA
CDR3 length: 12
D gene: NA
V gene: TRBV6-6
CDR3 DNA: TGTGCCAGCACCTACAGATTTCAGCCCCAGCATTTT
CDR3 protein: CASTYRFQPQHF

J gene: TRBJ1-3
clone size: NA
CDR3 length: 12
D gene: NA
V gene: TRBV27
CDR3 DNA: TGTGCCAGCGGCTTTACGGGAAACACCATATATTTT
CDR3 protein: CASGFTGNTIYF

J gene: TRBJ2-1
clone size: few
CDR3 length: 14
D gene: NA
V gene: TRBV7-3
CDR3 DNA: TGTGCCAGCAGCTTCGGCCAAACCTACAATGAGCAGTTCTTC
CDR3 protein: CASSFGQTYNEQFF

J gene: TRBJ2-1
clone size: many
CDR3 length: 17
D gene: TRBD2
V gene: TRBV20-1
CDR3 DNA: TGCAGTGCTAGAGATGGGGGACTAGCGGGAGGGCTTGGGAGGCAGTTCTTC
CDR3 protein: CSARDGGLAGGLGRQFF

J gene: TRBJ2-1
clone size: NA
CDR3 length: 14
D gene: NA
V gene: TRBV6-2/TRBV6-3
CDR3 DNA: TGTGCCAGCGTCACTAGCCTAGTTTACAATGAGCAGTTCTTC
CDR3 protein: CASVTSLVYNEQFF

J gene: TRBJ2-1
clone size: few
CDR3 length: 15
D gene: NA
V gene: TRBV6-6
CDR3 DNA: TGTGCCAGCAGTTATAGTGATCAGAGTATCGATGAGCAGTTCTTC
CDR3 protein: CASSYSDQSIDEQFF

J gene: TRBJ2-2
clone size: many
CDR3 length: 13
D gene: NA
V gene: TRBV7-8
CDR3 DNA: TGTGCCAGCAGTCCTTTGAACACCGGGGAGCTGTTTTTT
CDR3 protein: CASSPLNTGELFF

J gene: TRBJ2-6
clone size: few
CDR3 length: 16
D gene: NA
V gene: TRBV6-2/TRBV6-3
CDR3 DNA: TGTGCCAGCAGTTACTCGTCTGGGGCAGGGGCCAACGTCCTGACTTTC
CDR3 protein: CASSYSSGAGANVLTF

J gene: TRBJ2-1
clone size: few
CDR3 length: 13
D gene: TRBD2
V gene: TRBV19
CDR3 DNA: TGTGCCAGTAGTAACCCCGGGGGGGCAGAGCAGTTCTTC
CDR3 protein: CASSNPGGAEQFF

J gene: TRBJ2-1
clone size: many
CDR3 length: 16
D gene: TRBD2
V gene: TRBV28
CDR3 DNA: TGTGCCAGCAGTTCCGCTAGCGGGAGGGCGTACAATGAGCAGTTCTTC
CDR3 protein: CASSSASGRAYNEQFF

J gene: TRBJ1-4
clone size: few
CDR3 length: 13
D gene: NA
V gene: TRBV12-3/TRBV12-4
CDR3 DNA: TGTGCCAGCAGTCTGGACGGAGTTGAAAAACTGTTTTTT
CDR3 protein: CASSLDGVEKLFF

J gene: TRBJ1-4
clone size: many
CDR3 length: 14
D gene: NA
V gene: TRBV7-2
CDR3 DNA: TGTGCCAGCAGCTTACAACTAACTAATGAAAAACTGTTTTTT
CDR3 protein: CASSLQLTNEKLFF

J gene: TRBJ1-5
clone size: NA
CDR3 length: 13
D gene: NA
V gene: TRBV7-9
CDR3 DNA: TGTGCCAGCAGCTTAGGCCCGGATCAGCCCCAGCATTTT
CDR3 protein: CASSLGPDQPQHF